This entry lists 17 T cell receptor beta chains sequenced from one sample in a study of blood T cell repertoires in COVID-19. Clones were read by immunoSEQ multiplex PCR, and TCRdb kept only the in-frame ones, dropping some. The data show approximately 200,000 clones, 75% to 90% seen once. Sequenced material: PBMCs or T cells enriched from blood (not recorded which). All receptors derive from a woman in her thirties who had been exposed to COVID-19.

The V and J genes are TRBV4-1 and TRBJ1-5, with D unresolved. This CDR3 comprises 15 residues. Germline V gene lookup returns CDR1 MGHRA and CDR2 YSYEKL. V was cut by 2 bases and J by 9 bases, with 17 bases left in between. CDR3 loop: CASSQTLELVWPQHF. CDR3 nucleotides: TGCGCCAGCAGCCAAACCCTTGAGCTAGTCTGGCCCCAGCATTTT.

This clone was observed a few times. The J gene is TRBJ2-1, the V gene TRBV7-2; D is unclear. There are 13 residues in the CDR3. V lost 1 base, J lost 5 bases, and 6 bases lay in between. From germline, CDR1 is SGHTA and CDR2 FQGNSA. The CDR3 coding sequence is TGTGCCAGCAGCTTAGAGCCCAACAATGAGCAGTTCTTC. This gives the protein CASSLEPNNEQFF.

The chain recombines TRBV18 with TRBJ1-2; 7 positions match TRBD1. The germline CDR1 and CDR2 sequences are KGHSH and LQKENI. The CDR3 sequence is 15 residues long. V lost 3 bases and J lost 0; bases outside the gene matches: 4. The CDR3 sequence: CASSPLTGTNYGYTF. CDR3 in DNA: TGTGCCAGCTCACCTCTGACAGGGACTAACTATGGCTACACCTTC.

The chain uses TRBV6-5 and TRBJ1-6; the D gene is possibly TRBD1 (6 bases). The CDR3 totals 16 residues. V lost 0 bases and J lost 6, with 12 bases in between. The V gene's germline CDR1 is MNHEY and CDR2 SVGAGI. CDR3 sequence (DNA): TGTGCCAGCAGTTACTCGGCGACAGGCGGTAATTCACCCCTCCACTTT. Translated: CASSYSATGGNSPLHF.

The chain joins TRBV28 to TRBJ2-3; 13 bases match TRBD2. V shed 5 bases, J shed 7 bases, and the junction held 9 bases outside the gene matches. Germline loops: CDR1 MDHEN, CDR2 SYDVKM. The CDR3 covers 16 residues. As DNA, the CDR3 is TGTGCCAGCAGTCCCTCGCCGGGACTAGCGGGGCATACGCAGTATTTT. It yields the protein CASSPSPGLAGHTQYF.

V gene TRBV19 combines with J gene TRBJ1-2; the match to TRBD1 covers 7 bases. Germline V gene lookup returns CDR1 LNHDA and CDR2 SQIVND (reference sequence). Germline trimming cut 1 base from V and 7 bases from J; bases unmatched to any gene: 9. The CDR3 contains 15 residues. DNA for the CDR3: TGTGCCAGTAGTATAGGACAGGGATTGAGCCCTGGCTACACCTTC. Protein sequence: CASSIGQGLSPGYTF.

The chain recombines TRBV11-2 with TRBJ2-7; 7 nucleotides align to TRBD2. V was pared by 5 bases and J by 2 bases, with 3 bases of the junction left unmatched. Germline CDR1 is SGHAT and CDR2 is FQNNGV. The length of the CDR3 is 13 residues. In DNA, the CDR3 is TGTGCCAGCAGCACTAGCGTAGCCTACGAGCAGTACTTC. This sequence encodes CASSTSVAYEQYF.

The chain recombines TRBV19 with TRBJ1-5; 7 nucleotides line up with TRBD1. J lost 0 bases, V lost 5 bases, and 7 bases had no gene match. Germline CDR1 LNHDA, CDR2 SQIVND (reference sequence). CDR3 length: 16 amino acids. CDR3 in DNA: TGTGCCAGTAGTGGAAAGACAGGGTTTAGCAATCAGCCCCAGCATTTT. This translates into CASSGKTGFSNQPQHF.

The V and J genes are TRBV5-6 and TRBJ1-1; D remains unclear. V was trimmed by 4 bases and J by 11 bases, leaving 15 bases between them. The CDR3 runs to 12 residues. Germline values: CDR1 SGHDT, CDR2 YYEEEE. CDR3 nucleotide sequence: TGTGCCAGCAGCGTTGATCCGTCCCGGGCTTTCTTT. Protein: CASSVDPSRAFF.

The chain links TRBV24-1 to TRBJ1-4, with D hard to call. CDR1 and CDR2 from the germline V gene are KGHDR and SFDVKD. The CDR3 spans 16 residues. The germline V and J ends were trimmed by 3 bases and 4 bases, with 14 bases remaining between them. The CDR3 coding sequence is TGTGCCACCAGTGATGGGAGTGGTCAGTATAATGAAAAACTGTTTTTT. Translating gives CATSDGSGQYNEKLFF.

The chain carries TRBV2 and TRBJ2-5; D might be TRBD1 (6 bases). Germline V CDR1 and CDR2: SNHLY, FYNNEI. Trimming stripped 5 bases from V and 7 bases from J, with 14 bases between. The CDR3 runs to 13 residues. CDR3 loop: CASSPAGAGTQYF. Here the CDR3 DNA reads TGTGCCAGCAGTCCAGCAGGGGCGGGGACCCAGTACTTC.

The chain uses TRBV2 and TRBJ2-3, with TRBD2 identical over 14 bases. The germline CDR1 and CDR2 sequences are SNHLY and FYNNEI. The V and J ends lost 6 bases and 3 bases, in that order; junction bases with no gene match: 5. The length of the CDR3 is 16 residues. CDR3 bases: TGTGCCAGCAGGCGGACTAGCGGGGGGTTAACAGATACGCAGTATTTT. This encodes CASRRTSGGLTDTQYF.

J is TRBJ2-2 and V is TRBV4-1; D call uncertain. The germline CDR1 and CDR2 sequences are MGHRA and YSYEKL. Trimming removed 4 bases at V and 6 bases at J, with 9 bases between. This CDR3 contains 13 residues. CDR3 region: CASSRLDSGELFF. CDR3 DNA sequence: TGCGCCAGCAGCCGCCTAGATTCCGGGGAGCTGTTTTTT.

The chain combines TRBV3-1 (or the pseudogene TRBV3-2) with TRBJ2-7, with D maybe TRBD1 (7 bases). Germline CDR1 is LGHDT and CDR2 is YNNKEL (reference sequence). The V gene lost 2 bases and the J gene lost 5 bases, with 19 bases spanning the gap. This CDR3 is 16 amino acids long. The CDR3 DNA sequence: TGTGCCAGCAGCCAATCGTTAGGCCAGGGGGAGGACGAGCAGTACTTC. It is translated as CASSQSLGQGEDEQYF.

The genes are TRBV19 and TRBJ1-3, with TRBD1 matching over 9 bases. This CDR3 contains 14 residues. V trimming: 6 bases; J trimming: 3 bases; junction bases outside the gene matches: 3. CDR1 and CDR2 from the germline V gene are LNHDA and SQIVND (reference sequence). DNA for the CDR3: TGTGCCAGTAGCGGGGACAGGGTTGGAAACACCATATATTTT. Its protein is CASSGDRVGNTIYF.

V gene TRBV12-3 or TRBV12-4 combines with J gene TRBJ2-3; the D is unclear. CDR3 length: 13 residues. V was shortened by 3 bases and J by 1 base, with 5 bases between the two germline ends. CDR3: CASSLRRTDTQYF. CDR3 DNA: TGTGCCAGCAGTTTGAGGCGCACAGATACGCAGTATTTT.

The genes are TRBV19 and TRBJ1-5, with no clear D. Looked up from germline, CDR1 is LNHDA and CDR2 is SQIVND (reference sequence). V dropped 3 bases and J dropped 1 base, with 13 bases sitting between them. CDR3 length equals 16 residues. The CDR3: CASSIRFSNSNQPQHF. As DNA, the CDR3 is TGTGCCAGTAGTATTCGGTTTTCCAACAGCAATCAGCCCCAGCATTTT.